The 26 T cell receptor beta chains below all came from one sample that was sequenced in a study of technical replicates of blood from several donors (dated by TCRdb to the late 2010s). Libraries came from the immunoSEQ multiplex PCR assay. The table comes from immuneACCESS by way of TCRdb, which keeps in-frame sequences with V and J called. Part of the clones is missing from these tables; in studies checked, under half for an unresolved V gene and the rest for unknown reasons. The table for this sample lists about 76,000 clones; 75% to 95% of them were counted only once. The top ten clonotypes cover 0.25% of the sample. Sample: T cells isolated from PBMCs. These receptor sequences come from a human donor in good health.

The V gene is TRBV10-3, the J gene TRBJ2-5, with TRBD2 as a possible D gene (6 bases). The CDR3 is 19 amino acids. The V gene's germline CDR1 is ENHRY and CDR2 SYGVKD. V lost 3 bases and J lost 3, with 26 bases in between. The CDR3 region has the DNA TGTGCCATCAGTGATATCCTGCGGGCGGGACCCCCAAGGGAAGAGACCCAGTACTTC. Its protein is CAISDILRAGPPREETQYF.

This rearrangement joins TRBV4-1 to TRBJ1-4; 8 bases match TRBD1. Germline V gives CDR1 MGHRA, CDR2 YSYEKL. After removal of 2 bases from V and 3 bases from J, the junction contained 5 bases not matched to a gene. There are 16 residues in the CDR3. As DNA, the CDR3 is TGCGCCAGCAGCCAACGCTCGACAGGGGCTAATGAAAAACTGTTTTTT. Residues: CASSQRSTGANEKLFF.

The chain has TRBV5-6 and TRBJ2-1, with 9 nucleotides matching TRBD1. The germline gives CDR1 SGHDT, CDR2 YYEEEE. This CDR3 is built from 16 residues. V lost 0 bases and J lost 5; bases outside the gene matches: 6. The CDR3 reads CASSLETGGTDNEQFF. The CDR3 region has the DNA TGTGCCAGCAGCTTGGAGACAGGGGGAACCGACAATGAGCAGTTCTTC.

This rearrangement joins TRBV7-8 to TRBJ1-5; weak D call: TRBD1 (5 bases). Deletions cut 8 bases from V and 5 bases from J, with 13 bases between. Germline-derived CDR1 and CDR2 are SGHVS and FQNEAQ. CDR3 size: 13 residues. CDR3 sequence (DNA): TGTGCCAGCGGTCCAGGGTCTCATCAGCCCCAGCATTTT. Its translation is CASGPGSHQPQHF.

The gene calls are TRBV7-9 and TRBJ1-1; D possibly corresponds to TRBD1 (5 bases). The CDR3 consists of 15 residues. V dropped 1 base and J dropped 1 base, with 10 bases sitting between them. The V gene's germline CDR1 is SEHNR and CDR2 FQNEAQ (reference sequence). The chain's CDR3 is CASSLGPTANTEAFF. CDR3 DNA sequence: TGTGCCAGCAGCTTAGGTCCGACAGCGAACACTGAAGCTTTCTTT.

V usage is TRBV2 and J usage is TRBJ2-7; D perhaps matches TRBD1 (6 bases). The length of the CDR3 is 14 residues. Germline V gene data show CDR1 as SNHLY and CDR2 as FYNNEI. The V and J ends lost 6 bases and 2 bases respectively, with 14 bases between them. CDR3 coding DNA: TGTGCCAGCAGGCAGCCGGGACAAACCTACGAGCAGTACTTC. This encodes CASRQPGQTYEQYF.

The chain links TRBV5-1 to TRBJ2-5, with D unclear. The CDR3 runs 15 residues. Between the trimmed V and J ends, which lost 0 bases and 0 bases, there was a span of 9 bases. CDR1 and CDR2 (germline): SGHRS, YFSETQ. CDR3 DNA: TGCGCCAGCAGCTTGGCCGCAGGCCACCAAGAGACCCAGTACTTC. Amino acids: CASSLAAGHQETQYF.

The chain has TRBV11-3 and TRBJ1-1, with D perhaps matching TRBD1 (5 bases). The V end was cut by 1 base, the J end by 6 bases, with 9 bases between. The CDR3 totals 13 residues. Germline assignment: CDR1 SGHNT and CDR2 YENEEA. The CDR3 DNA is TGTGCCAGCAGCTTAGTGGGGGGAGCTGAAGCTTTCTTT. Its translation is CASSLVGGAEAFF.

The V gene is TRBV6-6, the J gene TRBJ1-4, with D uncertain. Trimming removed 4 bases from V and 8 bases from J, with 14 bases in between. This CDR3 comprises 14 residues. CDR1 and CDR2 (germline): MNHNY, SVGAGI (reference sequence). The CDR3 spells CASSSTVLWEKLFF. CDR3 bases: TGTGCCAGCAGTTCTACGGTGTTATGGGAAAAACTGTTTTTT.

The chain carries TRBV19 and TRBJ1-5, with D maybe TRBD1 (6 bases). There are 15 residues in the CDR3. The V end was cut by 4 bases, the J end by 3 bases, with 13 bases between. Germline CDR1 and CDR2: LNHDA and SQIVND (reference sequence). The CDR3 loop reads CASSTYRVINQPQHF. In DNA form, the CDR3 reads TGTGCCAGTAGTACCTACAGGGTAATCAATCAGCCCCAGCATTTT.

This CDR3 reads CASILTGGAGYTF. The CDR3 region has the DNA TGTGCCAGCATACTTACAGGGGGCGCGGGCTACACCTTC. The chain employs TRBV28 and TRBJ1-2, with 9 bases identical to TRBD1. From germline, CDR1 is MDHEN and CDR2 SYDVKM. The ends lost 7 bases at V and 8 bases at J; junction bases unmatched: 8. The CDR3 totals 13 residues.

This clone was seen a single time. This rearrangement joins TRBV5-1 to TRBJ1-4; TRBD1 aligns across 7 bases. The CDR3 extends over 14 amino acids. The germline CDR1 and CDR2 sequences are SGHRS and YFSETQ. V shed 6 bases and J 4 bases; nucleotides not matched to a gene: 6. CDR3 nucleotides: TGCGCCAGCACAACAGGGGACAATAATGAAAAACTGTTTTTT. This sequence encodes CASTTGDNNEKLFF. Full variable domain (missing parts from reference TRBV5-1 and TRBJ1-4): KAGVTQTPRYLIKTRGQQVTLSCSPISGHRSVSWYQQTPGQGLQFLFEYFSETQRNKGNFPGRFSGRQFSNSRSEMNVSTLELGDSALYLCASTTGDNNEKLFFGSGTQLSVL.

The rearrangement joins TRBV11-2 to TRBJ1-4; D gene ambiguous. The CDR3 has 16 residues. Germline V lookup: CDR1 SGHAT, CDR2 FQNNGV. With 5 bases removed from V and 5 bases from J, the gap between germline ends came to 18 bases. The CDR3 sequence: CASSLRPWTGNEKLFF. The DNA of the CDR3 is TGTGCCAGCAGCCTAAGACCATGGACGGGGAATGAAAAACTGTTTTTT.

The chain employs TRBV10-2 and TRBJ1-1; 7 bases match TRBD1. Losses at the gene ends were 5 bases for V and 1 base for J; bases not matched to a gene: 1. The CDR3 length is 13 residues. Germline V gives CDR1 WSHSY, CDR2 SAAADI. The CDR3 protein is CASSRQGNTEAFF. Here the CDR3 DNA reads TGCGCCAGCAGTCGACAGGGGAACACTGAAGCTTTCTTT.

The rearrangement links TRBV9 to TRBJ2-7, with D possibly matching TRBD1 (5 bases). The CDR3 totals 11 residues. CDR1 is SGDLS and CDR2 is YYNGEE in the germline V gene. Trimming cost V 3 bases and J 6 bases, with 7 bases left between them. In nucleotides, the CDR3 is TGTGCCAGCAGCGAGGGGCGCGAGCAGTACTTC. It is translated as CASSEGREQYF.

The J gene is TRBJ2-7, the V gene TRBV6-1; the match to TRBD1 covers 8 bases. Germline CDR1 MNHNS, CDR2 SASEGT. V lost 4 bases, J lost 5 bases, and 10 bases stayed unmatched. CDR3 length equals 15 residues. In nucleotides, the CDR3 is TGTGCCAGCAGTGGAGCTTGGACAGGGAACCACGAGCAGTACTTC. This codes for CASSGAWTGNHEQYF.

The chain employs TRBV6-6 and TRBJ1-1; 8 positions agree with TRBD1. With 6 bases clipped from V and 1 base from J, the junction kept 4 bases outside the gene matches. CDR1 and CDR2 (germline): MNHNY, SVGAGI (reference sequence). CDR3 length: 14 residues. CDR3 in amino acids: CASRSGQGNTEAFF. The CDR3 coding sequence is TGTGCCAGCAGGAGTGGACAGGGGAACACTGAAGCTTTCTTT.

CDR3 bases: TGTGCCAGTACCGGAGGGGTGAACATTCAGTACTTC. The encoded protein is CASTGGVNIQYF. This chain uses TRBV19 with TRBJ2-4, with D perhaps matching TRBD2 (6 bases). CDR3 length: 12 amino acids. V dropped 7 bases and J dropped 7 bases, with 11 bases sitting between them. Germline-derived CDR1 and CDR2 are LNHDA and SQIVND (reference sequence).

As DNA, the CDR3 is TGTGCCACCCCGGGACAGGGGACGAACACCGGGGAGCTGTTTTTT. Its translation is CATPGQGTNTGELFF. The chain recombines TRBV28 with TRBJ2-2; 10 bases agree with TRBD1. Germline CDR1 is MDHEN and CDR2 is SYDVKM. The CDR3 covers 15 residues. Trimming cost V 10 bases and J 0 bases; bases outside gene matches: 5.

A single count supports this clone. This chain connects TRBV25-1 to TRBJ2-7; 16 bases are a match to TRBD2. J gave up 5 bases and V 4 bases, and 2 bases lay outside the gene matches. Germline loops: CDR1 MGHDK, CDR2 SYGVNS. The CDR3 covers 15 residues. CDR3 bases: TGTGCCAGCAGTGGAGGGACTAGCGGGGGGGACGAGCAGTACTTC. It is translated as CASSGGTSGGDEQYF.

This chain joins TRBV9 and TRBJ2-5; 7 bases align to TRBD2. V dropped 3 bases and J dropped 5; count of bases not matched to a gene: 16. This CDR3 is built from 17 residues. The V gene's germline CDR1 is SGDLS and CDR2 YYNGEE. The CDR3 region has the DNA TGTGCCAGCAGCGAGGGGAAAAAGGGAGGGCAACTGGAGACCCAGTACTTC. Protein: CASSEGKKGGQLETQYF.

This clone was detected only once. This rearrangement joins TRBV19 to TRBJ2-4; the D gene is possibly TRBD1 (5 bases). Trimming left V 4 bases short and J 6 bases short, with 10 bases between. The CDR3 has 13 residues. Germline values: CDR1 LNHDA, CDR2 SQIVND (reference sequence). The CDR3 is CASSNGQLNIQYF. In nucleotides, the CDR3 is TGTGCCAGTAGTAACGGACAACTAAACATTCAGTACTTC.

The V and J genes are TRBV6-5 and TRBJ1-2, with 8 nucleotides matching TRBD1. This CDR3 spans 13 amino acids. The V gene end was trimmed by 6 bases and the J gene end by 7 bases; junction bases not matched to a gene: 7. CDR1 is MNHEY, CDR2 SVGAGI, per germline. CDR3 in DNA: TGTGCCAGCAGCAGGGACAGGTTCGGTGGCTACACCTTC. Its protein product is CASSRDRFGGYTF.

V and J are TRBV9 and TRBJ1-6, with TRBD1 identical over 8 bases. The length of the CDR3 is 15 residues. The germline CDR1 and CDR2 sequences are SGDLS and YYNGEE. With 0 bases clipped from V and 6 bases from J, the junction kept 2 bases outside the gene matches. CDR3 loop: CASSVVGTGNSPLHF. In DNA, the CDR3 is TGTGCCAGCAGCGTAGTCGGGACAGGTAATTCACCCCTCCACTTT.

The V and J genes are TRBV5-1 and TRBJ1-1; D is uncertain. Germline CDR1 is SGHRS and CDR2 is YFSETQ. V was trimmed by 0 bases and J by 3 bases, leaving 12 bases between them. The CDR3 totals 15 residues. For the CDR3, the DNA is TGCGCCAGCAGCTTGGCCCGGGGAGTGGACACTGAAGCTTTCTTT. Residues: CASSLARGVDTEAFF.

The chain uses TRBV7-9 and TRBJ2-1; 11 bases map to TRBD2. The CDR3 sequence is 14 residues long. Germline CDR1 is SEHNR and CDR2 is FQNEAQ (reference sequence). This chain's CDR3 is CATAYSGGAIEQFF. The DNA of the CDR3 is TGTGCTACCGCATATAGCGGGGGGGCAATTGAGCAGTTCTTC.